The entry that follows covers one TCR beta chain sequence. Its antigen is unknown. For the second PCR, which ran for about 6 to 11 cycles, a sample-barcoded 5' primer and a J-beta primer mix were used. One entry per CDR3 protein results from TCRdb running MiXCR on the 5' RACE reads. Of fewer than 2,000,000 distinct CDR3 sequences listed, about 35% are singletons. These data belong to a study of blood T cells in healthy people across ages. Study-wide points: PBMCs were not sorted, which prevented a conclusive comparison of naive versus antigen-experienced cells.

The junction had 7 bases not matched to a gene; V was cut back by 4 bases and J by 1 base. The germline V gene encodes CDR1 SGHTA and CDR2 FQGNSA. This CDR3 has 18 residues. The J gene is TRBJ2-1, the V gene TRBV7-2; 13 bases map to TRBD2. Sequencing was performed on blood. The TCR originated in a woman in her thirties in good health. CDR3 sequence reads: CASSSGLAGALSYNEQFF. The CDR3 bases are TGTGCCAGCAGCTCAGGACTAGCGGGGGCCCTATCCTACAATGAGCAGTTCTTC.